The present T cell receptor (beta chain) was sequenced within a study of T cell responses to AZD1222 COVID-19 vaccine. The CDR3 is made up of 18 amino acids. Per the germline V gene, CDR1 is PRHDT and CDR2 is FYEKMQ (reference sequence). J was trimmed by 0 bases and V by 8 bases; bases with no gene match: 11. A note on this clone: No antigen is known for it.

Study outcomes and limitations: The CD4 TCRs associated with vaccination extended across spike and predominated at 160-218 and 743-854.

Measured with immunoSEQ multiplex PCR; TCRdb has only the in-frame clones, and not every one. The data hold 57,000 or so clones, with roughly four fifths observed a single time. The source material was peripheral blood, sampled 28 days after the second AZD1222 dose. The V and J genes are TRBV13 and TRBJ2-3, with 13 positions matching TRBD2. This receptor was obtained from an adult who received the AZD1222 COVID-19 vaccine. The CDR3 spells CASSLGLAGVSSTDTQYF. Written as DNA, the CDR3 is TGTGCCAGCTCTCTTGGACTAGCGGGAGTTTCTAGCACAGATACGCAGTATTTT. The whole variable domain, remainder taken from reference TRBV13 and TRBJ2-3, is AAGVIQSPRHLIKEKRETATLKCYPIPRHDTVYWYQQGPGQDPQFLISFYEKMQSDKGSIPDRFSAQQFSDYHSELNMSSLELGDSALYFCASSLGLAGVSSTDTQYFGPGTRLTVL.